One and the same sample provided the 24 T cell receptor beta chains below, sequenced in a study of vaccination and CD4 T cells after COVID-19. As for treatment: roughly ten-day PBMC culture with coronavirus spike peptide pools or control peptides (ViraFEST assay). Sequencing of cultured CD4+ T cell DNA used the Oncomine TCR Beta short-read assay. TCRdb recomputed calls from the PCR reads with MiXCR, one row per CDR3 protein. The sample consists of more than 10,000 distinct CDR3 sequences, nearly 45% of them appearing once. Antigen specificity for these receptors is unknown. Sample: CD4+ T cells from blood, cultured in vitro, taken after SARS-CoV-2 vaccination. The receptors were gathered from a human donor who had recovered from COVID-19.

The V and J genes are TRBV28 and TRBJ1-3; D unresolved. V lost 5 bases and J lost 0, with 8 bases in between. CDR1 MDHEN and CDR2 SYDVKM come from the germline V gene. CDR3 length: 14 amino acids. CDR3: CASSPRSSGNTIYF. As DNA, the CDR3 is TGTGCCAGCAGTCCACGTAGCTCTGGAAACACCATATATTTT.

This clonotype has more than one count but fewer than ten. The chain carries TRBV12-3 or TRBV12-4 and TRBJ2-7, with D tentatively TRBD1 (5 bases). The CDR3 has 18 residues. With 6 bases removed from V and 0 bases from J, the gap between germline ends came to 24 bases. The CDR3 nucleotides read TGTGCCAGCAGGGTAGGGCAGGGTCTTGGCGGTAGCTCCTACGAGCAGTACTTC. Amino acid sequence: CASRVGQGLGGSSYEQYF.

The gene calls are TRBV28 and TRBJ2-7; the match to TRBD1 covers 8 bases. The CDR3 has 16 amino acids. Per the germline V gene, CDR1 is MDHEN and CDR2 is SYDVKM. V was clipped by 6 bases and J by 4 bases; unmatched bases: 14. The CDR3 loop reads CASRSDRERRPYEQYF. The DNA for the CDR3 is TGTGCCAGCAGGTCGGACAGGGAGCGGCGACCATACGAGCAGTACTTC.

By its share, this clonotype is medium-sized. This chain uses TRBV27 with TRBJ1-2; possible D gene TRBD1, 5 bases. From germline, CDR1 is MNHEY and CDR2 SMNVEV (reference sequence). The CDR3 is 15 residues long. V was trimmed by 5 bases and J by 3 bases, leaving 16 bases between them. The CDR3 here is CASSPDTRGYYGYTF. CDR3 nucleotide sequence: TGTGCCAGCAGTCCGGACACGAGGGGATACTATGGCTACACCTTC.

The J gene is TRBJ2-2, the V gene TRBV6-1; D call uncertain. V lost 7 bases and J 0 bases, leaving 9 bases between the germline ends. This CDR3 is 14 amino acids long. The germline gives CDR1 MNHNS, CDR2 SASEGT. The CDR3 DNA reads TGTGCCAGCAACTCCGTCGCGAACACCGGGGAGCTGTTTTTT. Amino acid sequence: CASNSVANTGELFF.

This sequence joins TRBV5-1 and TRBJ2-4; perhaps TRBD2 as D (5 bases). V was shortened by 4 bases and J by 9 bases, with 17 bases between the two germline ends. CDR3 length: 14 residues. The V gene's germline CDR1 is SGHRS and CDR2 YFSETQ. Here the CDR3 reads CASSRAGEGSIQYF. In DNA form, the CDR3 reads TGCGCCAGCAGCCGGGCCGGCGAAGGGAGCATTCAGTACTTC. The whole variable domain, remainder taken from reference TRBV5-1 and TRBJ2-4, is KAGVTQTPRYLIKTRGQQVTLSCSPISGHRSVSWYQQTPGQGLQFLFEYFSETQRNKGNFPGRFSGRQFSNSRSEMNVSTLELGDSALYLCASSRAGEGSIQYFGAGTRLSVL.

The CDR3: CASKPRYNSPLHF. The CDR3 DNA is TGTGCCAGCAAACCCCGCTATAATTCACCCCTCCACTTT. This chain joins TRBV27 and TRBJ1-6; D is unresolved. The V gene lost 7 bases and the J gene lost 3 bases, with 7 bases spanning the gap. There are 13 residues in the CDR3. Germline assignment: CDR1 MNHEY and CDR2 SMNVEV (reference sequence).

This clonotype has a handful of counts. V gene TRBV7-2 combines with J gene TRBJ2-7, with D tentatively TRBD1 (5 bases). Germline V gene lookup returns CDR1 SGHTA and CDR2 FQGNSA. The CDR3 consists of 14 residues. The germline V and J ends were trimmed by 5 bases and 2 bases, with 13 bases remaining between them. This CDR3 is CASSRFRATYEQYF. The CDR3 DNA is TGTGCCAGCAGCAGGTTCAGGGCAACCTACGAGCAGTACTTC.

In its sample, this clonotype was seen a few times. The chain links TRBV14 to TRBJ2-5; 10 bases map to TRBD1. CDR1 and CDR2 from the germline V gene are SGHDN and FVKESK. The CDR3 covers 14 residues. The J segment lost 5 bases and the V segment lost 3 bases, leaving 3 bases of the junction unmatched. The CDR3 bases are TGTGCCAGCAGCCACGACAGGGGGCGGGAGACCCAGTACTTC. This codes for CASSHDRGRETQYF.

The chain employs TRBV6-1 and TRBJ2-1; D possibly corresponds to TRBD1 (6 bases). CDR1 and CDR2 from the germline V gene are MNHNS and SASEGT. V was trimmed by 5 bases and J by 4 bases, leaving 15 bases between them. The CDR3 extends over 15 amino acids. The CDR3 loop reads CASSLDRSRYNEQFF. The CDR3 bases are TGTGCCAGCAGTCTTGACAGGTCGAGATACAATGAGCAGTTCTTC.

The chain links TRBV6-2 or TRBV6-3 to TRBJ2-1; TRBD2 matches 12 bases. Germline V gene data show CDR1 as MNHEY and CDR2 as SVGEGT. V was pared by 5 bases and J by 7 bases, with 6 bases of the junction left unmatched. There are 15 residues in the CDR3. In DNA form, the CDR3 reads TGTGCCAGCAGTCCCCGGACTAGCGGGATGAATGAGCAGTTCTTC. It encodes CASSPRTSGMNEQFF.

The CDR3 spells CARQTGASGVNEQFF. The CDR3 DNA sequence: TGTGCCCGCCAGACAGGGGCTAGCGGGGTCAATGAGCAGTTCTTC. The chain couples TRBV30 to TRBJ2-1, with D perhaps matching TRBD2 (9 bases). Germline CDR1 and CDR2: GTSNPN and SVGIG (reference sequence). Trimming removed 8 bases from V and 6 bases from J, with 23 bases in between. The CDR3 runs to 15 residues.

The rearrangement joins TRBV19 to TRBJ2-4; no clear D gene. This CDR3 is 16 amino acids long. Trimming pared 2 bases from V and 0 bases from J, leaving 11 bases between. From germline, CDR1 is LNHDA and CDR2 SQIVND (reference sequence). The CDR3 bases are TGTGCCAGTAGTATAACTGGAGAGCTAGCCAAAAACATTCAGTACTTC. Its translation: CASSITGELAKNIQYF.

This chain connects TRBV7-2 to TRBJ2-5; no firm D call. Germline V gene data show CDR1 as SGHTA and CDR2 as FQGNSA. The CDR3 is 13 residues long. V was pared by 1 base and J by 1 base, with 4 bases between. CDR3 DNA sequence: TGTGCCAGCAGCTTAGTCTTCCAAGAGACCCAGTACTTC. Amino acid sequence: CASSLVFQETQYF.

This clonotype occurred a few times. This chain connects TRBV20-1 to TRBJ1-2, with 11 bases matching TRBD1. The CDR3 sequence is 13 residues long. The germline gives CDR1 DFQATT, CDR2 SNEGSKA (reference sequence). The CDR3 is CSVPGQGVGGYTF. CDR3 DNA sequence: TGCAGCGTGCCGGGACAGGGGGTTGGTGGCTACACCTTC.

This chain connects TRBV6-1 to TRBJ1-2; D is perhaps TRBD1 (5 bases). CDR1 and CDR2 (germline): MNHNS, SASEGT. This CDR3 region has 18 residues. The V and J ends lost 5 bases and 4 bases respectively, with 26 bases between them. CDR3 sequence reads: CASSPSPSRGAFGYGYTF. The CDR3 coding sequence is TGTGCCAGCAGTCCCTCCCCCTCCCGGGGCGCCTTCGGCTATGGCTACACCTTC.

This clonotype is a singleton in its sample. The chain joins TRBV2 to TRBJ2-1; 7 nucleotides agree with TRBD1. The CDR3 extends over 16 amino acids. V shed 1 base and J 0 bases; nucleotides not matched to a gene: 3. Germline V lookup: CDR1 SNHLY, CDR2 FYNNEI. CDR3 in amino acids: CASSEEGAISYNEQFF. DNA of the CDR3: TGTGCCAGCAGTGAAGAGGGGGCAATCTCCTACAATGAGCAGTTCTTC.

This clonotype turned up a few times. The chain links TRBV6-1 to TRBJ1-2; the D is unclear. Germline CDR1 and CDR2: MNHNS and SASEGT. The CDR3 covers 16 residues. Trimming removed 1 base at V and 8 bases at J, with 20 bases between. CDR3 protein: CASSEDLASRHLGYTF. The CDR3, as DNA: TGTGCCAGCAGTGAAGATTTAGCGTCGCGGCACTTGGGCTACACCTTC.

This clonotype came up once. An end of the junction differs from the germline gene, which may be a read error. The CDR3 sequence: CVSRGQALTGELFF. CDR3 nucleotides: TGTGTCAGCCGCGGACAGGCTCTCACCGGGGAGCTGTTTTTT. The chain links TRBV28 to TRBJ2-2; 7 bases are shared with TRBD1. Looked up from germline, CDR1 is MDHEN and CDR2 is SYDVKM. The CDR3 loop spans 14 amino acids. Supplemented by reference TRBV28 and TRBJ2-2, the full variable domain reads DVKVTQSSRYLVKRTGEKVFLECVQDMDHENMFWYRQDPGLGLRLIYFSYDVKMKEKGDIPEGYSVSREKKERFSLILESASTNQTSMYLCVSRGQALTGELFFGEGSRLTVL.

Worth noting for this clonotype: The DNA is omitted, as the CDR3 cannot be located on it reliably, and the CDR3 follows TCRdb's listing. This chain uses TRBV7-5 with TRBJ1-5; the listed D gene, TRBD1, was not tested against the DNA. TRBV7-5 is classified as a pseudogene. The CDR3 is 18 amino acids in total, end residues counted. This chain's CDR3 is CISVSEGRDVGSNQPQHF.

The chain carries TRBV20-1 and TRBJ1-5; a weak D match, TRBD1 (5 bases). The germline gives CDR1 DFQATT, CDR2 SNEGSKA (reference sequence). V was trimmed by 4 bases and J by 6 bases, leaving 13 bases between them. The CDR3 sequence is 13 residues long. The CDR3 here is CSATGGVFQPQHF. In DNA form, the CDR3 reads TGCAGTGCTACCGGGGGAGTGTTTCAGCCCCAGCATTTT.

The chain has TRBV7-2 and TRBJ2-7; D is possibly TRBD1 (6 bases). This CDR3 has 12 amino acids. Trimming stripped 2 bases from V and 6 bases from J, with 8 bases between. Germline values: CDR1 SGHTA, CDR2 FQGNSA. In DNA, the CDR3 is TGTGCCAGCAGCTTATCAGGGGTCGAGCAGTACTTC. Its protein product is CASSLSGVEQYF.

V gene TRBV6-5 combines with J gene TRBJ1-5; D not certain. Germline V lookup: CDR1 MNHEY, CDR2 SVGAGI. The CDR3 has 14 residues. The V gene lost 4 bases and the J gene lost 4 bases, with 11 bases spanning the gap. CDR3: CASSSRGRNQPQHF. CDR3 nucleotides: TGTGCCAGCAGTTCCCGCGGGCGGAATCAGCCCCAGCATTTT.

The CDR3 loop reads CASSKETGIQPQHF. In DNA, the CDR3 is TGTGCCAGCAGCAAAGAGACAGGTATTCAGCCCCAGCATTTT. The chain recombines TRBV21-1 with TRBJ1-5; the table's D call, TRBD1, was not checked against the DNA. TRBV21-1 is termed a pseudogene. This CDR3 region has 14 residues.